Presented here are 25 T cell receptor beta chains from one specimen sequenced in a study of CD8 T cells in ankylosing spondylitis. Study results and caveats: There was a TCR beta motif, made of several highly homologous variants, that appeared characteristic of ankylosing spondylitis blood.

TCRdb reanalysed the 5' RACE reads using MiXCR and keeps one entry per CDR3 protein. The sample has about 340,000 distinct CDR3 sequences, around 7.6% seen once. What these receptors recognize is not known. The sequenced sample was blood, either unsorted or a sorted T cell fraction (not recorded which). Source of these receptors: a male donor with ankylosing spondylitis.

The sample holds many counts of this clonotype. Compared with germline, one end of the junction differs, possibly owing to a read error. The chain uses TRBV29-1 and TRBJ1-1; 7 positions match TRBD1. Germline lookup yields CDR1 SQVTM and CDR2 ANQGSEA. The CDR3 length is 13 residues. This CDR3 is CSGETGTETEAFF. The DNA of the CDR3 is TGCAGCGGTGAAACCGGGACAGAAACTGAAGCTTTCTTT.

This clonotype was counted a few times. The chain carries TRBV19 and TRBJ1-2; weak D call: TRBD1 (5 bases). Per the germline V gene, CDR1 is LNHDA and CDR2 is SQIVND (reference sequence). The CDR3 loop spans 15 amino acids. The germline V and J ends were trimmed by 4 bases and 6 bases, with 18 bases remaining between them. The CDR3 DNA reads as TGTGCCAGTAGTACGTACGACATGGGGCGTAATGGCTACACCTTC. Translating it yields CASSTYDMGRNGYTF.

V and J are TRBV20-1 and TRBJ1-5, with 9 bases matching TRBD1. The junction had 7 bases not matched to a gene; V was cut back by 1 base and J by 0 bases. The CDR3 runs 17 residues. Per germline, CDR1 DFQATT and CDR2 SNEGSKA (reference sequence). This CDR3 is CSARGTGALNSNQPQHF. The CDR3 bases are TGCAGTGCTAGAGGGACAGGGGCCCTAAATAGCAATCAGCCCCAGCATTTT.

This clonotype was observed a handful of times. The chain is built from TRBV12-3 or TRBV12-4 and TRBJ1-1, with D tentatively TRBD1 (6 bases). Trimming left V 3 bases short and J 10 bases short, with 18 bases between. The CDR3 contains 14 residues. CDR3 region: CASSLDRTDRPAFF. The CDR3 nucleotides are TGTGCCAGCAGTTTGGATCGGACAGACCGGCCAGCTTTCTTT.

The chain uses TRBV6-2 or TRBV6-3 and TRBJ2-7, with TRBD1 identical over 9 bases. Germline CDR1 and CDR2: MNHEY and SVGEGT. The CDR3 length is 17 residues. The junction had 15 bases not matched to a gene; V was cut back by 6 bases and J by 3 bases. The CDR3 sequence is CASSKPGQGTWGYEQYF. The CDR3 DNA reads as TGTGCCAGCAGCAAACCGGGACAGGGAACGTGGGGCTACGAGCAGTACTTC.

V usage is TRBV11-2 and J usage is TRBJ2-1, with 9 nucleotides matching TRBD2. CDR3 length equals 16 residues. Germline CDR1 is SGHAT and CDR2 is FQNNGV. With 0 bases clipped from V and 2 bases from J, the junction kept 2 bases outside the gene matches. Here the CDR3 reads CASSLEASGTYNEQFF. The CDR3 DNA follows: TGTGCCAGCAGCTTAGAGGCTAGCGGGACCTACAATGAGCAGTTCTTC. The entire variable domain, with the rest obtained from reference TRBV11-2 and TRBJ2-1, is as follows: EAGVAQSPRYKIIEKRQSVAFWCNPISGHATLYWYQQILGQGPKLLIQFQNNGVVDDSQLPKDRFSAERLKGVDSTLKIQPAKLEDSAVYLCASSLEASGTYNEQFFGPGTRLTVL.

The chain links TRBV5-5 to TRBJ1-5; tentatively, D is TRBD1 (6 bases). The germline V gene has CDR1 SGHKS and CDR2 YYEKEE (reference sequence). This CDR3 spans 15 amino acids. V was pared by 1 base and J by 7 bases, with 15 bases between. The CDR3 loop is CASSLYRALNQPQHF. The CDR3 nucleotides are TGTGCCAGCAGCTTGTACAGGGCACTGAACCAGCCCCAGCATTTT.

This rearrangement joins TRBV27 to TRBJ2-7, with 8 bases matching TRBD1. The J segment lost 6 bases and the V segment lost 0 bases, leaving 1 base of the junction unmatched. Germline assignment: CDR1 MNHEY and CDR2 SMNVEV (reference sequence). The CDR3 runs 13 residues. The CDR3 is CASSLSDRGEQYF. DNA of the CDR3: TGTGCCAGCAGTTTATCCGACAGGGGCGAGCAGTACTTC.

V gene TRBV6-2 or TRBV6-3 combines with J gene TRBJ2-7; D is perhaps TRBD2 (5 bases). V was trimmed by 6 bases and J by 2 bases, leaving 14 bases between them. This CDR3 has 14 amino acids. Looked up from germline, CDR1 is MNHEY and CDR2 is SVGEGT. CDR3 region: CASRLSGRPYEQYF. Written as DNA, the CDR3 is TGTGCCAGCAGACTCAGCGGAAGACCCTACGAGCAGTACTTC.

The table lists this clonotype with many counts. The chain joins TRBV2 to TRBJ2-5; 7 positions agree with TRBD2. This CDR3 is built from 15 residues. Germline assignment: CDR1 SNHLY and CDR2 FYNNEI. Germline trimming cut 6 bases from V and 5 bases from J; bases unmatched to any gene: 12. CDR3 region: CASSPDSGGGETQYF. The CDR3 nucleotides read TGTGCCAGCAGCCCCGATTCGGGGGGTGGGGAGACCCAGTACTTC.

This clonotype has at least ten counts. The chain is built from TRBV5-1 and TRBJ2-7, with D unclear. The V gene lost 1 base and the J gene lost 6 bases, with 11 bases spanning the gap. This CDR3 spans 13 amino acids. The germline V gene encodes CDR1 SGHRS and CDR2 YFSETQ. CDR3 region: CASSLFLGREQYF. CDR3 DNA: TGCGCCAGCAGCTTGTTTCTGGGTCGCGAGCAGTACTTC.

This clonotype was seen only a few times. This rearrangement joins TRBV10-3 to TRBJ2-3, with D unclear. This CDR3 comprises 11 residues. From germline, CDR1 is ENHRY and CDR2 SYGVKD. Trimming shortened V by 8 bases and J by 4 bases, and 7 bases separated the two germline ends. The CDR3 coding sequence is TGTGCCATCCATGGGTCAGATACGCAGTATTTT. It codes for CAIHGSDTQYF.

This clonotype came up a few times. The J gene is TRBJ2-6, the V gene TRBV12-3 or TRBV12-4; D is ambiguous. V lost 6 bases, J lost 0 bases, and 9 bases lay in between. The CDR3 contains 15 residues. CDR3 in amino acids: CASSRAHSGANVLTF. The CDR3, as DNA: TGTGCCAGCAGCCGGGCCCACTCTGGGGCCAACGTCCTGACTTTC.

J is TRBJ2-2 and V is TRBV7-6; possibly TRBD2 for D (5 bases). Deletions cut 5 bases from V and 2 bases from J, with 9 bases between. The germline CDR1 and CDR2 sequences are SGHVS and FNYEAQ. This CDR3 contains 14 residues. The CDR3 loop is CASSGGLNTGELFF. In DNA, the CDR3 is TGTGCCAGCAGCGGAGGACTTAACACCGGGGAGCTGTTTTTT.

This chain uses TRBV10-3 with TRBJ2-7; 14 positions match TRBD2. Germline trimming cut 6 bases from V and 1 base from J; bases unmatched to any gene: 5. From germline, CDR1 is ENHRY and CDR2 SYGVKD. CDR3 size: 16 residues. The CDR3 DNA reads TGTGCCATCAGGACTAGCGGGAGGGAAGAATCCTACGAGCAGTACTTC. This gives the protein CAIRTSGREESYEQYF.

This clonotype was seen a handful of times. J is TRBJ1-3 and V is TRBV7-9, with D possibly matching TRBD1 (6 bases). V lost 1 base to trimming and J lost 3 bases, with 13 bases between them. The CDR3 extends over 16 amino acids. The germline CDR1 and CDR2 sequences are SEHNR and FQNEAQ (reference sequence). CDR3 protein: CASSLGFGRGGNTIYF. The CDR3 coding sequence is TGTGCCAGCAGCTTAGGATTTGGCAGGGGTGGAAACACCATATATTTT.

This rearrangement joins TRBV6-1 to TRBJ2-3; 7 bases line up with TRBD2. This CDR3 comprises 14 residues. J was trimmed by 2 bases and V by 5 bases; bases with no gene match: 4. From germline, CDR1 is MNHNS and CDR2 SASEGT. CDR3 residues: CASSRAGDTDTQYF. CDR3 bases: TGTGCCAGCAGTAGGGCGGGAGACACAGATACGCAGTATTTT.

The chain employs TRBV15 and TRBJ2-5; 8 bases align to TRBD1. With 8 bases clipped from V and 4 bases from J, the junction kept 6 bases outside the gene matches. Germline-derived CDR1 and CDR2 are LNHNV and YYDKDF (reference sequence). The CDR3 contains 13 residues. CDR3 region: CATRQGTLETQYF. DNA of the CDR3: TGTGCCACCCGACAGGGGACCTTAGAGACCCAGTACTTC.

This clonotype was observed a few times. The chain has TRBV10-3 and TRBJ2-2; D possibly matches TRBD1 or TRBD2 (5 bases each). The CDR3 totals 14 residues. The ends were cut back, 10 bases at V and 4 bases at J, with 16 bases in the middle. The V gene's germline CDR1 is ENHRY and CDR2 SYGVKD. Here the CDR3 reads CATGRRAGTGELFF. CDR3 nucleotide sequence: TGTGCCACGGGACGCAGGGCGGGCACCGGGGAGCTGTTTTTT.

In its sample, this clonotype was seen many times. The gene calls are TRBV28 and TRBJ2-5; D remains unclear. CDR1 is MDHEN and CDR2 is SYDVKM in the germline V gene. V dropped 6 bases and J dropped 6 bases, with 17 bases sitting between them. The length of the CDR3 is 14 residues. The CDR3 loop reads CASRSHPLSQTQYF. CDR3 nucleotide sequence: TGTGCCAGCAGATCCCACCCTCTTTCCCAGACCCAGTACTTC.

This clonotype was counted a few times. The CDR3 is CAISVRAESEAFF. The CDR3 DNA is TGTGCCATCAGTGTGCGGGCAGAGTCTGAAGCTTTCTTT. V is TRBV10-3 and J is TRBJ1-1; no clear D gene. Trimming took 4 bases from V and 6 from J, leaving 12 bases between them. The germline V gene has CDR1 ENHRY and CDR2 SYGVKD. This CDR3 region has 13 residues.

This clonotype was observed a handful of times. This chain links TRBV7-9 with TRBJ2-7; 13 nucleotides match TRBD2. CDR1 is SEHNR, CDR2 FQNEAQ, per germline (reference sequence). This CDR3 region has 15 residues. With 5 bases clipped from V and 4 bases from J, the junction kept 5 bases outside the gene matches. The CDR3, as DNA: TGTGCCAGCAGCACCGGGACTAGCGGGATTTACGAGCAGTACTTC. This translates into CASSTGTSGIYEQYF.

The chain links TRBV5-6 to TRBJ2-1, with D possibly matching TRBD1 (5 bases). Trimming stripped 1 base from V and 6 bases from J, with 14 bases between. Germline-derived CDR1 and CDR2 are SGHDT and YYEEEE. The length of the CDR3 is 15 residues. The CDR3 sequence is CASSLPPPGSNEQFF. In DNA form, the CDR3 reads TGTGCCAGCAGCTTGCCCCCCCCAGGGTCCAATGAGCAGTTCTTC.

The sample holds many counts of this clonotype. J is TRBJ2-7 and V is TRBV27, with TRBD2 identical over 11 bases. The germline gives CDR1 MNHEY, CDR2 SMNVEV (reference sequence). The CDR3 length is 15 residues. J lost 5 bases, V lost 1 base, and 4 bases had no gene match. The CDR3 region is CASSLYTSGSNEQYF. The CDR3 region has the DNA TGTGCCAGCAGTTTATACACTAGCGGGAGCAACGAGCAGTACTTC.

The chain couples TRBV4-3 to TRBJ1-5; D not resolved. The V end lost 0 bases, the J end lost 6 bases, and 6 bases lay between the germline ends. Per the germline V gene, CDR1 is LGHNA and CDR2 is YSLEER. The CDR3 is made up of 13 amino acids. The CDR3: CASSQDSLQPQHF. The CDR3 region has the DNA TGCGCCAGCAGCCAAGATAGTCTTCAGCCCCAGCATTTT.